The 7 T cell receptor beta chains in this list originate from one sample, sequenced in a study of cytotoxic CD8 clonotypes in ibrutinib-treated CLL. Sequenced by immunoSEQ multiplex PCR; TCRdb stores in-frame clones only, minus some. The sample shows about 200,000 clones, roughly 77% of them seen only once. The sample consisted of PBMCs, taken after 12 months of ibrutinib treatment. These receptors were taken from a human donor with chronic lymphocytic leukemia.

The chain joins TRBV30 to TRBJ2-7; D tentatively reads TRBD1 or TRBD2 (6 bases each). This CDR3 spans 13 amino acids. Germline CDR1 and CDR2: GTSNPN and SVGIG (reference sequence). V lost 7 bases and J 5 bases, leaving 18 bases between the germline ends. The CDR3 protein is CASFRPGANEQYF. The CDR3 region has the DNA TGTGCCTCCTTCCGTCCGGGGGCGAACGAGCAGTACTTC.

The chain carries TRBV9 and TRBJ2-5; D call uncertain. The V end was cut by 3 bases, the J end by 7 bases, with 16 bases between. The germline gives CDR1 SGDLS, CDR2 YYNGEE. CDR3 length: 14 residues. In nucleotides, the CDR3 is TGTGCCAGCAGCGGGAGAACTGGACCAGGGACCCAGTACTTC. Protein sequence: CASSGRTGPGTQYF.

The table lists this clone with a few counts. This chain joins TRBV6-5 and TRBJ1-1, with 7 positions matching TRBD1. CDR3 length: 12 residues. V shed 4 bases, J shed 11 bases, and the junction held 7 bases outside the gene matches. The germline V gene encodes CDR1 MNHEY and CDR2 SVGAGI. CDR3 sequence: CASSFYGGQAFF. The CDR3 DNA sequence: TGTGCCAGCAGTTTCTATGGGGGACAGGCTTTCTTT.

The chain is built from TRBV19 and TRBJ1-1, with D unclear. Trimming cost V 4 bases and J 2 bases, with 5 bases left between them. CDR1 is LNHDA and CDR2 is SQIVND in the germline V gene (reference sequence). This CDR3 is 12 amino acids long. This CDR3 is CASSNFNTEAFF. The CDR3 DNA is TGTGCCAGTAGTAACTTCAACACTGAAGCTTTCTTT.

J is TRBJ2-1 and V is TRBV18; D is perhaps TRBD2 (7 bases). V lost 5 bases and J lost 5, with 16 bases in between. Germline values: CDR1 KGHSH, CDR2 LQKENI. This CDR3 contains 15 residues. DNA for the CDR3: TGTGCCAGCTCAGCGTTGGCGGGGGCCCACAATGAGCAGTTCTTC. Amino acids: CASSALAGAHNEQFF.

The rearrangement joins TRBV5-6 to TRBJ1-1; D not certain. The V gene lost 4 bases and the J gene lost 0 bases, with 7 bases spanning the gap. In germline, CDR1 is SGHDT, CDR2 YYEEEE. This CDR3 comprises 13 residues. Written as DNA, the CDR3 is TGTGCCAGCAGCCCCGCCATGAACACTGAAGCTTTCTTT. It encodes CASSPAMNTEAFF.

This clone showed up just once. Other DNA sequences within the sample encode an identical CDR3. CDR3 region: CASSFAMNTEAFF. The CDR3 DNA reads TGTGCCAGCAGCTTCGCTATGAACACTGAAGCTTTCTTT. This chain connects TRBV7-3 to TRBJ1-1; D gene ambiguous. Germline CDR1 reads SGHTA; CDR2 reads FQGTGA. The length of the CDR3 is 13 residues. V gave up 3 bases and J gave up 0 bases, with 5 bases separating them. The full variable domain, completed using reference TRBV7-3 and TRBJ1-1, is GAGVSQTPSNKVTEKGKYVELRCDPISGHTALYWYRQSLGQGPEFLIYFQGTGAADDSGLPNDRFFAVRPEGSVSTLKIQRTERGDSAVYLCASSFAMNTEAFFGQGTRLTVV.